This entry lists 23 T cell receptor beta chains sequenced from one sample in a study of T cell changes during pregnancy in multiple sclerosis. The table came from immunoSEQ multiplex PCR; TCRdb's copy has only in-frame clones and leaves some out. Among roughly 100,000 clones listed, roughly nine tenths were seen once. Sequences were derived from peripheral blood, sampled before pregnancy. The receptor source for this set is a female donor with multiple sclerosis, enrolled in a pregnancy study.

The genes are TRBV16 and TRBJ2-3, with 8 bases that match TRBD2. Germline V lookup: CDR1 KGHSY, CDR2 FQNENV. V dropped 6 bases and J dropped 0; count of bases not matched to a gene: 5. The CDR3 spans 15 residues. CDR3 DNA sequence: TGTGCCAGCAGTTTCACTAGCGGCAGCACAGATACGCAGTATTTT. This encodes CASSFTSGSTDTQYF.

J is TRBJ1-5 and V is TRBV19; 9 nucleotides align to TRBD1. Trimming at V came to 4 bases and at J to 5 bases, leaving 6 bases not matched to a gene. This CDR3 has 15 amino acids. In germline, CDR1 is LNHDA, CDR2 SQIVND (reference sequence). The CDR3 protein is CASSTGTGRDQPQHF. CDR3 sequence (DNA): TGTGCCAGTAGTACCGGGACAGGGAGGGATCAGCCCCAGCATTTT. Full variable domain (missing parts from reference TRBV19 and TRBJ1-5): DGGITQSPKYLFRKEGQNVTLSCEQNLNHDAMYWYRQDPGQGLRLIYYSQIVNDFQKGDIAEGYSVSREKKESFPLTVTSAQKNPTAFYLCASSTGTGRDQPQHFGDGTRLSIL.

The V gene is TRBV7-9, the J gene TRBJ1-1, with D uncertain. This CDR3 is 14 amino acids long. Trimming stripped 5 bases from V and 0 bases from J, with 10 bases between. The germline CDR1 and CDR2 sequences are SEHNR and FQNEAQ (reference sequence). CDR3 bases: TGTGCCAGCAGCGATCCGGGAATGAACACTGAAGCTTTCTTT. Amino acid sequence: CASSDPGMNTEAFF.

The chain couples TRBV5-6 to TRBJ1-5, with 8 bases that match TRBD1. V shed 5 bases and J 3 bases; nucleotides not matched to a gene: 13. The germline CDR1 and CDR2 sequences are SGHDT and YYEEEE. The CDR3 covers 17 residues. The CDR3 DNA reads as TGTGCCAGCAGTAAGGAGCAGGGGGCGAACAACAATCAGCCCCAGCATTTT. Its protein product is CASSKEQGANNNQPQHF.

The chain uses TRBV28 and TRBJ1-1; possibly TRBD1 for D (5 bases). Germline CDR1 is MDHEN and CDR2 is SYDVKM. The CDR3 is made up of 14 amino acids. Trimming removed 7 bases from V and 4 bases from J, with 16 bases in between. The CDR3 coding sequence is TGTGCCAGCACCAAGGCAGGGTTAGGCACTGAAGCTTTCTTT. It encodes CASTKAGLGTEAFF.

The rearrangement links TRBV15 to TRBJ2-1, with D perhaps matching TRBD2 (5 bases). This CDR3 comprises 15 residues. Germline V gene lookup returns CDR1 LNHNV and CDR2 YYDKDF (reference sequence). V lost 1 base and J lost 2, with 9 bases in between. CDR3 amino acids: CATSRGQRTYNEQFF. In nucleotides, the CDR3 is TGTGCCACCAGCAGAGGGCAGCGGACCTACAATGAGCAGTTCTTC.

The rearrangement uses TRBV7-8 and TRBJ2-7; 12 bases match TRBD2. The germline V gene encodes CDR1 SGHVS and CDR2 FQNEAQ. The J segment lost 4 bases and the V segment lost 2 bases, leaving 6 bases of the junction unmatched. The CDR3 is made up of 16 amino acids. The DNA for the CDR3 is TGTGCCAGCAGCTTATCGACTAGCGGGAGCGGGTACGAGCAGTACTTC. It yields the protein CASSLSTSGSGYEQYF.

The chain recombines TRBV28 with TRBJ1-1; D gene unclear. Between the trimmed V and J ends, which lost 6 bases and 6 bases, there was a span of 11 bases. This CDR3 has 12 amino acids. The germline CDR1 and CDR2 sequences are MDHEN and SYDVKM. CDR3 sequence reads: CASRPRTAEAFF. The CDR3, as DNA: TGTGCCAGCAGGCCGCGAACGGCTGAAGCTTTCTTT.

This clone was counted once. This chain joins TRBV12-1 and TRBJ1-1; TRBD1, as called in the table, went unchecked against the DNA. TRBV12-1 is reported as a pseudogene. This CDR3 comprises 15 residues. CDR3 coding DNA: TGTGCCAGCGGACCGGGACAGACTATGAACACTGAAGCTTTCTTT. Amino acids: CASGPGQTMNTEAFF.

This chain links TRBV27 with TRBJ2-1; the D gene is possibly TRBD2 (5 bases). Germline CDR1 reads MNHEY; CDR2 reads SMNVEV (reference sequence). V was trimmed by 0 bases and J by 8 bases, leaving 8 bases between them. The CDR3 loop spans 13 amino acids. CDR3 region: CASSLSRRDEQFF. DNA of the CDR3: TGTGCCAGCAGTTTATCCAGGCGGGATGAGCAGTTCTTC.

DNA of the CDR3: TGCGCCAGCAGCTGGGACACGCCCTTTACCGGGGAGCTGTTTTTT. Protein: CASSWDTPFTGELFF. The chain links TRBV5-1 to TRBJ2-2; D is perhaps TRBD1 (6 bases). CDR1 SGHRS and CDR2 YFSETQ come from the germline V gene. V lost 3 bases to trimming and J lost 5 bases, with 14 bases between them. This CDR3 spans 15 amino acids.

This chain uses TRBV27 with TRBJ2-5; no clear D. Trimming removed 7 bases from V and 1 base from J, with 16 bases in between. The V gene's germline CDR1 is MNHEY and CDR2 SMNVEV (reference sequence). The CDR3 extends over 15 amino acids. The CDR3: CASNSNGFPQETQYF. The CDR3 bases are TGTGCCAGCAATTCGAACGGGTTCCCCCAAGAGACCCAGTACTTC.

The V and J genes are TRBV10-3 and TRBJ1-2, with D possibly being TRBD1 (6 bases). Trimming removed 3 bases from V and 7 bases from J, with 12 bases in between. This CDR3 is built from 13 residues. CDR1 and CDR2 from the germline V gene are ENHRY and SYGVKD. In DNA form, the CDR3 reads TGTGCCATCAGTGATCCAGGGGCAGGTGGCTACACCTTC. This translates into CAISDPGAGGYTF.

This clone has more than one count but fewer than ten. This rearrangement joins TRBV14 to TRBJ2-1; D perhaps matches TRBD2 (6 bases). The CDR3 covers 16 residues. Looked up from germline, CDR1 is SGHDN and CDR2 is FVKESK. The V end was cut by 0 bases, the J end by 0 bases, with 9 bases between. This CDR3 reads CASSQESGDSYNEQFF. CDR3 DNA sequence: TGTGCCAGCAGCCAAGAATCGGGGGACTCCTACAATGAGCAGTTCTTC.

The V and J genes are TRBV5-5 and TRBJ1-4, with TRBD1 as a possible D gene (6 bases). The germline V gene has CDR1 SGHKS and CDR2 YYEKEE (reference sequence). The CDR3 extends over 15 amino acids. Trimming took 3 bases from V and 2 from J, leaving 11 bases between them. CDR3 in amino acids: CASSSEGVTNEKLFF. CDR3 nucleotides: TGTGCCAGCAGCTCCGAGGGGGTTACTAATGAAAAACTGTTTTTT. Based on the CDR3 plus reference TRBV5-5 and TRBJ1-4, the full variable domain is DAGVTQSPTHLIKTRGQQVTLRCSPISGHKSVSWYQQVLGQGPQFIFQYYEKEERGRGNFPDRFSARQFPNYSSELNVNALLLGDSALYLCASSSEGVTNEKLFFGSGTQLSVL.

The rearrangement joins TRBV6-1 to TRBJ2-1; D call uncertain. The germline V and J ends were trimmed by 7 bases and 7 bases, with 2 bases remaining between them. This CDR3 contains 9 residues. Germline-derived CDR1 and CDR2 are MNHNS and SASEGT. The CDR3 is CASTNEQFF. In nucleotides, the CDR3 is TGTGCCAGCACTAATGAGCAGTTCTTC.

The rearrangement joins TRBV19 to TRBJ1-6; D ambiguous. Germline assignment: CDR1 LNHDA and CDR2 SQIVND (reference sequence). V gave up 5 bases and J gave up 5 bases, with 13 bases separating them. The CDR3 contains 15 residues. Here the CDR3 reads CASSSNWEHNSPLHF. Written as DNA, the CDR3 is TGTGCCAGTAGTTCCAACTGGGAGCATAATTCACCCCTCCACTTT.

This chain uses TRBV5-8 with TRBJ2-7, with a tentative D call TRBD1 (6 bases). Trimming stripped 3 bases from V and 5 bases from J, with 12 bases between. The germline V gene encodes CDR1 SGHTS and CDR2 YDEGEE. This CDR3 is 13 amino acids long. The CDR3 sequence: CASSSTNRDEQYF. The CDR3 DNA is TGTGCCAGCAGCTCGACAAACAGGGACGAGCAGTACTTC. Together with reference TRBV5-8 and TRBJ2-7, the CDR3 gives the full variable domain: EAGVTQSPTHLIKTRGQQATLRCSPISGHTSVYWYQQALGLGLQFLLWYDEGEERNRGNFPPRFSGRQFPNYSSELNVNALELEDSALYLCASSSTNRDEQYFGPGTRLTVT.

This clone was found a few times. The chain uses TRBV29-1 and TRBJ2-1; 7 bases are a match to TRBD2. Germline V gives CDR1 SQVTM, CDR2 ANQGSEA. The CDR3 extends over 17 amino acids. V trimming: 3 bases; J trimming: 0 bases; junction bases outside the gene matches: 11. The CDR3 loop is CSVDGSSRERSYNEQFF. The CDR3 coding sequence is TGCAGCGTTGATGGTAGCTCGCGGGAGCGCTCCTACAATGAGCAGTTCTTC.

This chain uses TRBV28 with TRBJ1-1, with D possibly being TRBD1 (6 bases). This CDR3 contains 15 residues. Germline CDR1 reads MDHEN; CDR2 reads SYDVKM. V was shortened by 6 bases and J by 3 bases, with 17 bases between the two germline ends. CDR3 in DNA: TGTGCCAGCAGCCGTTGGGATACAGGGCACACTGAAGCTTTCTTT. This codes for CASSRWDTGHTEAFF.

The CDR3: CASSGRLERPGTDTQYF. The CDR3, as DNA: TGTGCCAGCAGCGGAAGACTGGAGCGGCCCGGCACAGATACGCAGTATTTT. The chain combines TRBV7-9 with TRBJ2-3; a possible D gene is TRBD2 (5 bases). In germline, CDR1 is SEHNR, CDR2 FQNEAQ (reference sequence). The V and J ends lost 5 bases and 1 base respectively, with 19 bases between them. CDR3 length: 17 residues.

V is TRBV6-1 and J is TRBJ1-1; 9 bases line up with TRBD1. The V and J ends lost 5 bases and 4 bases, in that order; junction bases with no gene match: 5. Germline V lookup: CDR1 MNHNS, CDR2 SASEGT. The CDR3 consists of 14 residues. The CDR3 DNA follows: TGTGCCAGCAGTTATCAGACAGGGGGCACTGAAGCTTTCTTT. It specifies CASSYQTGGTEAFF.

The chain recombines TRBV27 with TRBJ2-2; maybe TRBD1 (6 bases). The ends were cut back, 5 bases at V and 5 bases at J, with 15 bases in the middle. CDR3 length equals 15 residues. Per the germline V gene, CDR1 is MNHEY and CDR2 is SMNVEV (reference sequence). The CDR3 reads CASSPRTVQTGELFF. CDR3 DNA sequence: TGTGCCAGCAGTCCTAGGACAGTTCAGACCGGGGAGCTGTTTTTT.